Each of the 31 T cell receptor beta chains below was sequenced from the same sample in a study of Ad26.COV2.S vaccination and SARS-CoV-2 variants. Measured with immunoSEQ multiplex PCR; TCRdb has only the in-frame clones, and not every one. The repertoire has roughly 240,000 clones, approximately 88% of them found once; the top ten carry around 10%. Treatment indicated: over 15 received Ad26.COV2.S at low or high dose, single or two shots; 5 received placebo; per-sample allocation not given. Sampling happened 63 days after the first vaccine or placebo injection. The sequencing used peripheral blood, collected in a trial of Ad26.COV2.S vaccine versus placebo. These receptor sequences come from a person between 18 and 65 years old who received the Ad26.COV2.S COVID-19 vaccine or a placebo.

This chain joins TRBV4-3 and TRBJ1-1; the D is unclear. Germline V gives CDR1 LGHNA, CDR2 YSLEER. The CDR3 is 15 residues long. Trimming took 0 bases from V and 5 from J, leaving 13 bases between them. CDR3 bases: TGCGCCAGCAGCCAAGAATCTAAGGCATCAACTGAAGCTTTCTTT. It codes for CASSQESKASTEAFF.

The chain carries TRBV7-9 and TRBJ2-1; 10 bases are a match to TRBD2. With 7 bases clipped from V and 4 bases from J, the junction kept 4 bases outside the gene matches. In germline, CDR1 is SEHNR, CDR2 FQNEAQ (reference sequence). This CDR3 spans 14 amino acids. The CDR3 protein is CASTPSGGYNEQFF. The CDR3 DNA reads TGTGCCAGCACCCCTAGCGGGGGTTACAATGAGCAGTTCTTC.

The rearrangement uses TRBV7-3 and TRBJ2-3; 9 nucleotides match TRBD1. CDR3 length equals 14 residues. Germline CDR1 reads SGHTA; CDR2 reads FQGTGA. Unmatched junction bases numbered 6, after V lost 4 bases and J lost 7 bases. In nucleotides, the CDR3 is TGTGCCAGCAGCTCGGGACAGGGAGCTAATACGCAGTATTTT. Translating it yields CASSSGQGANTQYF.

The chain recombines TRBV7-9 with TRBJ2-7, with D perhaps matching TRBD2 (6 bases). This CDR3 has 14 residues. V was shortened by 5 bases and J by 7 bases, with 18 bases between the two germline ends. Germline CDR1 is SEHNR and CDR2 is FQNEAQ (reference sequence). CDR3 protein: CASSQGLASSEQYF. The CDR3 coding sequence is TGTGCCAGCAGCCAAGGCCTAGCGTCCTCAGAGCAGTACTTC.

V and J are TRBV11-2 and TRBJ2-5; no definite D call. This CDR3 is built from 12 residues. The V end lost 3 bases, the J end lost 3 bases, and 5 bases lay between the germline ends. In germline, CDR1 is SGHAT, CDR2 FQNNGV. The CDR3 protein is CASSFLEETQYF. The CDR3 DNA sequence: TGTGCCAGCAGCTTTTTGGAAGAGACCCAGTACTTC.

The chain links TRBV14 to TRBJ2-7; D remains ambiguous. The V end lost 0 bases, the J end lost 1 base, and 10 bases lay between the germline ends. Germline V gives CDR1 SGHDN, CDR2 FVKESK. This CDR3 is 15 amino acids long. CDR3 region: CASSQDPGFSYEQYF. The DNA of the CDR3 is TGTGCCAGCAGCCAAGATCCCGGCTTTTCCTACGAGCAGTACTTC.

The chain couples TRBV11-3 to TRBJ2-1; 8 bases agree with TRBD2. J gave up 9 bases and V 5 bases, and 12 bases lay outside the gene matches. Germline lookup yields CDR1 SGHNT and CDR2 YENEEA. CDR3 length: 15 residues. CDR3 in DNA: TGTGCCAGCAGCCCGCCTGGACTAGCATCCGGTGAGCAGTTCTTC. It encodes CASSPPGLASGEQFF.

In regard to this clone: Within the sample, other DNA sequences also encode this same CDR3. CDR3 nucleotides: TGTGCCAGCAGCTCGGGACAGGGCGGCACTGAAGCTTTCTTT. Its translation: CASSSGQGGTEAFF. The chain joins TRBV5-4 to TRBJ1-1, with TRBD1 identical over 9 bases. Germline V lookup: CDR1 SGHNT, CDR2 YYREEE (reference sequence). V shed 3 bases, J shed 4 bases, and the junction held 4 bases outside the gene matches. This CDR3 contains 14 residues.

The chain uses TRBV3-1 (or the pseudogene TRBV3-2) and TRBJ1-3; possible D gene TRBD1, 6 bases. Germline V gene lookup returns CDR1 LGHDT and CDR2 YNNKEL (reference sequence). The CDR3 sequence is 16 residues long. V shed 3 bases and J shed 1 base, with 13 bases lying between them. The chain's CDR3 is CASSQGDTASGNTIYF. The CDR3 DNA reads as TGTGCCAGCAGCCAGGGGGACACAGCGTCTGGAAACACCATATATTTT.

This clone showed up just a few times. The rearrangement joins TRBV19 to TRBJ1-1; D unclear. V was trimmed by 1 base and J by 0 bases, leaving 9 bases between them. CDR3 length equals 15 residues. Per germline, CDR1 LNHDA and CDR2 SQIVND (reference sequence). CDR3 sequence reads: CASSIVTGVNTEAFF. The DNA for the CDR3 is TGTGCCAGTAGTATAGTAACGGGTGTGAACACTGAAGCTTTCTTT.

This clone has a handful of counts. The gene calls are TRBV4-1 and TRBJ2-1; 10 nucleotides line up with TRBD2. Germline values: CDR1 MGHRA, CDR2 YSYEKL. This CDR3 spans 14 amino acids. V trimming: 4 bases; J trimming: 6 bases; junction bases outside the gene matches: 3. CDR3 residues: CASSRTSGPNEQFF. The CDR3 bases are TGCGCCAGCAGCCGGACTAGCGGACCCAATGAGCAGTTCTTC.

The chain joins TRBV29-1 to TRBJ2-7; 8 nucleotides match TRBD1. Germline V gene lookup returns CDR1 SQVTM and CDR2 ANQGSEA. There are 13 residues in the CDR3. Losses at the gene ends were 6 bases for V and 4 bases for J; bases not matched to a gene: 8. For the CDR3, the DNA is TGCAGCGTGATCGGGACAGGCGATTACGAGCAGTACTTC. It codes for CSVIGTGDYEQYF.

The chain joins TRBV2 to TRBJ2-1, with a possible D match to TRBD2 (5 bases). The CDR3 is made up of 15 amino acids. Deletions cut 0 bases from V and 6 bases from J, with 12 bases between. CDR1 and CDR2 (germline): SNHLY, FYNNEI. CDR3 sequence: CASSEARGIGNEQFF. In DNA, the CDR3 is TGTGCCAGCAGTGAAGCGCGAGGGATTGGCAATGAGCAGTTCTTC.

This rearrangement joins TRBV6-5 to TRBJ1-2; tentative D call: TRBD1 (6 bases). Between the trimmed V and J ends, which lost 7 bases and 5 bases, there was a span of 20 bases. Germline loops: CDR1 MNHEY, CDR2 SVGAGI. The CDR3 is 15 residues long. DNA for the CDR3: TGTGCCAGCACCTCGGGGGGGCTCAGTTATTATGGCTACACCTTC. Residues: CASTSGGLSYYGYTF.

The gene calls are TRBV27 and TRBJ2-7; 10 bases line up with TRBD1. The CDR3 loop spans 14 amino acids. The germline V gene has CDR1 MNHEY and CDR2 SMNVEV (reference sequence). J gave up 4 bases and V 6 bases, and 6 bases lay outside the gene matches. CDR3 in amino acids: CASRGTGAGYEQYF. The CDR3 DNA is TGTGCCAGCAGGGGGACAGGGGCCGGGTACGAGCAGTACTTC.

This chain uses TRBV2 with TRBJ2-7; TRBD2 matches 13 bases. Germline CDR1 SNHLY, CDR2 FYNNEI. The CDR3 is 14 residues long. The ends lost 8 bases at V and 4 bases at J; junction bases unmatched: 5. CDR3 sequence reads: CASGLAGVWYEQYF. CDR3 coding DNA: TGTGCCAGCGGACTAGCGGGAGTTTGGTACGAGCAGTACTTC.

This rearrangement joins TRBV2 to TRBJ1-5, with D unclear. Germline CDR1 reads SNHLY; CDR2 reads FYNNEI. There are 14 residues in the CDR3. The ends were cut back, 3 bases at V and 0 bases at J, with 6 bases in the middle. The CDR3 DNA reads as TGTGCCAGCAGTGACAGTCATAGCAATCAGCCCCAGCATTTT. Translated, it gives CASSDSHSNQPQHF.

The rearrangement uses TRBV5-5 and TRBJ1-3; D uncertain. V dropped 0 bases and J dropped 0 bases, with 7 bases sitting between them. Germline CDR1 reads SGHKS; CDR2 reads YYEKEE (reference sequence). The CDR3 length is 15 residues. CDR3 sequence: CASSLALGSGNTIYF. CDR3 nucleotides: TGTGCCAGCAGCTTGGCCCTGGGCTCTGGAAACACCATATATTTT.

The V call is TRBV6-6, the J call TRBJ1-2; D is ambiguous. This CDR3 is 12 amino acids long. The germline V gene encodes CDR1 MNHNY and CDR2 SVGAGI (reference sequence). V was clipped by 2 bases and J by 2 bases, with 3 bases between them. The CDR3 protein is CASSYGNYGYTF. The CDR3 DNA reads TGTGCCAGCAGTTACGGGAACTATGGCTACACCTTC.

The V call is TRBV28, the J call TRBJ2-7, with 10 bases lining up with TRBD1. In germline, CDR1 is MDHEN, CDR2 SYDVKM. CDR3 length equals 15 residues. Germline trimming cut 2 bases from V and 7 bases from J; bases unmatched to any gene: 8. This CDR3 reads CASSLPRDRGREQYF. In DNA, the CDR3 is TGTGCCAGCAGTTTACCCCGGGACAGGGGTCGAGAGCAGTACTTC. Supplemented by reference TRBV28 and TRBJ2-7, the full variable domain reads DVKVTQSSRYLVKRTGEKVFLECVQDMDHENMFWYRQDPGLGLRLIYFSYDVKMKEKGDIPEGYSVSREKKERFSLILESASTNQTSMYLCASSLPRDRGREQYFGPGTRLTVT.

This sequence joins TRBV10-3 and TRBJ1-2, with D maybe TRBD1 (6 bases). Germline V lookup: CDR1 ENHRY, CDR2 SYGVKD. This CDR3 contains 14 residues. V lost 10 bases and J 2 bases, leaving 17 bases between the germline ends. CDR3: CATLRGGNNYGYTF. Here the CDR3 DNA reads TGTGCCACTCTAAGGGGGGGTAACAACTATGGCTACACCTTC.

V and J are TRBV3-1 (or the pseudogene TRBV3-2) and TRBJ2-1, with D perhaps TRBD1 or TRBD2 (6 bases each). Germline-derived CDR1 and CDR2 are LGHDT and YNNKEL (reference sequence). The CDR3 runs to 15 residues. Trimming left V 1 base short and J 5 bases short, with 12 bases between. The CDR3 nucleotides are TGTGCCAGCAGCCAAGCCCTTCGGGGGCACAATGAGCAGTTCTTC. As protein: CASSQALRGHNEQFF.

The V call is TRBV5-5, the J call TRBJ1-1; 7 positions agree with TRBD1. The CDR3 contains 14 residues. Germline CDR1 is SGHKS and CDR2 is YYEKEE (reference sequence). The J segment lost 0 bases and the V segment lost 7 bases, leaving 6 bases of the junction unmatched. The CDR3 bases are TGTGCCAGCGCGGGAGACAGGGTGAACACTGAAGCTTTCTTT. It encodes CASAGDRVNTEAFF.

The chain combines TRBV30 with TRBJ1-5; 9 bases map to TRBD1. CDR1 and CDR2 (germline): GTSNPN, SVGIG (reference sequence). V was pared by 1 base and J by 2 bases, with 12 bases of the junction left unmatched. CDR3 length: 18 residues. The CDR3 nucleotides read TGTGCCTGGAGTGGGGACAGGGTGGGCGAAGGAGGCAATCAGCCCCAGCATTTT. Translating it yields CAWSGDRVGEGGNQPQHF. The full variable domain, in which reference TRBV30 and TRBJ1-5 provide the parts outside the CDR3, is SQTIHQWPATLVQPVGSPLSLECTVEGTSNPNLYWYRQAAGRGLQLLFYSVGIGQISSEVPQNLSASRPQDRQFILSSKKLLLSDSGFYLCAWSGDRVGEGGNQPQHFGDGTRLSIL.

This chain links TRBV5-1 with TRBJ2-1, with no clear D. Germline CDR1 SGHRS, CDR2 YFSETQ. The CDR3 extends over 16 amino acids. V lost 0 bases and J 0 bases, leaving 10 bases between the germline ends. DNA for the CDR3: TGCGCCAGCAGCTTGGGTCAGGCCAGCTCCTACAATGAGCAGTTCTTC. This translates into CASSLGQASSYNEQFF. The whole variable domain, filled in from reference TRBV5-1 and TRBJ2-1, reads KAGVTQTPRYLIKTRGQQVTLSCSPISGHRSVSWYQQTPGQGLQFLFEYFSETQRNKGNFPGRFSGRQFSNSRSEMNVSTLELGDSALYLCASSLGQASSYNEQFFGPGTRLTVL.

This clone is a singleton in its sample. J is TRBJ1-2 and V is TRBV7-8; TRBD1 might be the D (5 bases). The CDR3 runs 14 residues. Trimming removed 5 bases from V and 4 bases from J, with 14 bases in between. Germline V CDR1 and CDR2: SGHVS, FQNEAQ. In DNA form, the CDR3 reads TGTGCCAGCAGCACGCGGGACGGGACCTATGGCTACACCTTC. Protein: CASSTRDGTYGYTF.

The chain employs TRBV30 and TRBJ2-2; 12 bases line up with TRBD2. Losses at the gene ends were 3 bases for V and 1 base for J; bases not matched to a gene: 15. Germline loops: CDR1 GTSNPN, CDR2 SVGIG (reference sequence). CDR3 length equals 20 residues. The DNA for the CDR3 is TGTGCCTGGAGCACCGTATTGGCTAGCGGGAGGGCCCAGAACACCGGGGAGCTGTTTTTT. Protein: CAWSTVLASGRAQNTGELFF.

The chain uses TRBV6-2 or TRBV6-3 and TRBJ1-1, with 8 bases lining up with TRBD1. The germline gives CDR1 MNHEY, CDR2 SVGEGT. The V and J ends lost 0 bases and 4 bases, in that order; junction bases with no gene match: 19. The CDR3 runs 20 residues. CDR3 loop: CASSYSITGTGKYSGTEAFF. The DNA for the CDR3 is TGTGCCAGCAGTTACTCAATCACCGGGACAGGTAAATATTCGGGCACTGAAGCTTTCTTT.

DNA for the CDR3: TGTGCCAGCAGCTTAGCCGGGTGGGGGGAGCAGTACTTC. This translates into CASSLAGWGEQYF. J is TRBJ2-7 and V is TRBV7-2; D assignment may be TRBD1 or TRBD2 (5 bases each). V lost 0 bases, J lost 7 bases, and 10 bases lay in between. The CDR3 totals 13 residues. The germline gives CDR1 SGHTA, CDR2 FQGNSA.

This clone was seen just once. This sequence joins TRBV27 and TRBJ2-7; D perhaps matches TRBD1 (6 bases). The CDR3 runs 14 residues. The germline V and J ends were trimmed by 6 bases and 8 bases, with 20 bases remaining between them. CDR1 and CDR2 from the germline V gene are MNHEY and SMNVEV (reference sequence). The CDR3 DNA reads as TGTGCCAGCAGCACCCTCCAGGGGCGGTGGCAGCAGTACTTC. Translating gives CASSTLQGRWQQYF.

This clone was observed once. This chain joins TRBV21-1 and TRBJ2-2. TRBV21-1 is a recognized pseudogene. This CDR3 comprises 13 residues. CDR3 nucleotides: TGTGCCAGCAGCAGCCAGAACACCGGGGAGCTGTTTTTT. Translated: CASSSQNTGELFF.